These T cell receptor beta chains were read from a single sample in a study of shared clonotypes between healthy human individuals. Only in-frame clones appear in the TCRdb table, and some are missing; sequencing was by immunoSEQ multiplex PCR. The sample has hundreds of thousands of clones, 55% to 85% seen once. The sequencing sample was made of memory CD4+ T cells sorted from blood. These receptor sequences come from a woman under 40 in good health. Each CDR3 is given with its conserved first and last residue. A D gene is named only where the DNA matches it firmly. Clone size is shown for a subset of rows, as once, few, many or a class of expanded clone.

abundance: .
v_gene: TRBV30
d_gene: .
j_gene: TRBJ2-3
CDR3nt: TGTGCCTGGAGTCACGGCGGGGATACGCAGTATTTT
CDR3aa: CAWSHGGDTQYF

abundance: .
v_gene: TRBV6-1
d_gene: TRBD2
j_gene: TRBJ2-7
CDR3nt: TGTGCCAGCAGTGCGCCTAGCGGGAAATACTACGAGCAGTACTTC
CDR3aa: CASSAPSGKYYEQYF

abundance: .
v_gene: TRBV19
d_gene: TRBD2
j_gene: TRBJ2-5
CDR3nt: TGTGCCAGTAGTATAGGAGGCAGCGGGAGGGCCGTAGAGACCCAGTACTTC
CDR3aa: CASSIGGSGRAVETQYF

abundance: few
v_gene: TRBV5-4
d_gene: .
j_gene: TRBJ2-1
CDR3nt: TGTGCCAGCAGCGGACAAATCTACAATGAGCAGTTCTTC
CDR3aa: CASSGQIYNEQFF

abundance: few
v_gene: TRBV6-1
d_gene: .
j_gene: TRBJ1-1
CDR3nt: TGTGCCAGCAGTGCTACGCGCAGAGTGAACACTGAAGCTTTCTTT
CDR3aa: CASSATRRVNTEAFF

abundance: few
v_gene: TRBV27
d_gene: TRBD2
j_gene: TRBJ2-7
CDR3nt: TGTGCCAGCAGTTTGAACGCGGGGGACTACGAGCAGTACTTC
CDR3aa: CASSLNAGDYEQYF

abundance: .
v_gene: TRBV29-1
d_gene: TRBD2
j_gene: TRBJ2-3
CDR3nt: TGCAGCGTTAAGACTAGCAAAGATACGCAGTATTTT
CDR3aa: CSVKTSKDTQYF

abundance: .
v_gene: TRBV18
d_gene: .
j_gene: TRBJ2-7
CDR3nt: TGTGCCAGCTCACCGCCTCCTGAGGGGGGCGGCGAGCAGTACTTC
CDR3aa: CASSPPPEGGGEQYF

abundance: .
v_gene: TRBV6-1
d_gene: TRBD1
j_gene: TRBJ2-5
CDR3nt: TGTGCCAGCAGTACCAGGGGGCGGGAGACCCAGTACTTC
CDR3aa: CASSTRGRETQYF

abundance: .
v_gene: TRBV7-9
d_gene: .
j_gene: TRBJ2-7
CDR3nt: TGTGCCAGCAGCCCCTCCAAAACTGGGGGGGCGGACTACGAGCAGTACTTC
CDR3aa: CASSPSKTGGADYEQYF

abundance: .
v_gene: TRBV21-1
d_gene: .
j_gene: TRBJ1-5
CDR3nt: TGTGCCAGTGCGTTCGGCAGGGGGCGCTGGTTCAATCAGCCCCAGCATTTT
CDR3aa: CASAFGRGRWFNQPQHF

abundance: .
v_gene: TRBV18
d_gene: .
j_gene: TRBJ1-1
CDR3nt: TGTGCCAGCTCCTTTGACAGAGTTGAAGCTTTCTTT
CDR3aa: CASSFDRVEAFF

abundance: .
v_gene: TRBV18
d_gene: .
j_gene: TRBJ2-7
CDR3nt: TGTGCCAGCTCACCTACAGCCTTCGACGAGCAGTACTTC
CDR3aa: CASSPTAFDEQYF

abundance: .
v_gene: TRBV7-6
d_gene: .
j_gene: TRBJ2-3
CDR3nt: TGTGCCAGCAGCTCATCGGGGGGCACAGATACGCAGTATTTT
CDR3aa: CASSSSGGTDTQYF

abundance: .
v_gene: TRBV6-5
d_gene: .
j_gene: TRBJ2-6
CDR3nt: TGTGCCAGCAGCCCTCGGTCCTCTGGGGCCAACGTCCTGACTTTC
CDR3aa: CASSPRSSGANVLTF

abundance: .
v_gene: TRBV28
d_gene: TRBD1
j_gene: TRBJ2-7
CDR3nt: TGTGCCAGCAGTTTCGGGACAGCCTACGAGCAGTACTTC
CDR3aa: CASSFGTAYEQYF

abundance: .
v_gene: TRBV5-1
d_gene: TRBD1
j_gene: TRBJ2-7
CDR3nt: TGCGCCAGCAGCGACCGGACAGGGGCGACCTACGAGCAGTACTTC
CDR3aa: CASSDRTGATYEQYF

abundance: .
v_gene: TRBV29-1
d_gene: .
j_gene: TRBJ2-2
CDR3nt: TGCAGCGTTCTGCTCGGGAATCCCGGGGAGCTGTTTTTT
CDR3aa: CSVLLGNPGELFF